One sample yielded the 10 T cell receptor beta chains listed below, sequenced in a study of PD-L1 blockade in urothelial cancer. Assay used: immunoSEQ multiplex PCR; TCRdb lists only in-frame clones, some missing. The sample yields 20,000 to 30,000 clones, approximately 81% seen once. The input for sequencing was PBMCs, taken around atezolizumab (anti-PD-L1) treatment. The receptor set was obtained from a man between 65 and 85 years old with urothelial cancer.

This sequence joins TRBV4-1 and TRBJ1-5; 8 positions agree with TRBD1. This CDR3 is built from 18 residues. The V segment lost 1 base and the J segment 4 bases; nucleotides outside the gene matches: 12. The V gene's germline CDR1 is MGHRA and CDR2 YSYEKL. The CDR3 loop reads CASSQAGRQGAWNQPQHF. The CDR3 region has the DNA TGCGCCAGCAGCCAAGCGGGGAGGCAGGGGGCCTGGAATCAGCCCCAGCATTTT.

V usage is TRBV6-5 and J usage is TRBJ2-6; 7 bases align to TRBD1. The germline V gene has CDR1 MNHEY and CDR2 SVGAGI. The CDR3 loop spans 15 amino acids. The ends lost 7 bases at V and 2 bases at J; junction bases unmatched: 5. The DNA of the CDR3 is TGTGCCAGCAAAAGACAGGGTACTGGGGCCAACGTCCTGACTTTC. Translated: CASKRQGTGANVLTF.

This clone showed up just a few times. The chain couples TRBV2 to TRBJ1-2; perhaps TRBD1 as D (5 bases). Germline CDR1 SNHLY, CDR2 FYNNEI. V was pared by 3 bases and J by 7 bases, with 21 bases between. The CDR3 covers 16 residues. CDR3 sequence reads: CASSENVGVGLSGYTF. The CDR3 DNA reads as TGTGCCAGCAGTGAGAATGTAGGGGTAGGGTTGAGTGGCTACACCTTC.

This clone has only a few counts. This chain connects TRBV5-1 to TRBJ1-2, with 7 bases aligning to TRBD1. Trimming at V came to 0 bases and at J to 0 bases, leaving 8 bases not matched to a gene. CDR1 and CDR2 from the germline V gene are SGHRS and YFSETQ. The CDR3 is 17 residues long. The CDR3 DNA reads TGCGCCAGCAGCTTGGACCCCTTGGGACAGACTAACTATGGCTACACCTTC. Residues: CASSLDPLGQTNYGYTF.

V usage is TRBV29-1 and J usage is TRBJ2-7; the D gene is possibly TRBD2 (6 bases). V was trimmed by 7 bases and J by 5 bases, leaving 21 bases between them. The germline CDR1 and CDR2 sequences are SQVTM and ANQGSEA. The CDR3 has 14 residues. The CDR3 nucleotides are TGCAGCGGATCCCTCGGACGATGGGGGGACGAGCAGTACTTC. Translated, it gives CSGSLGRWGDEQYF.

The V gene is TRBV28, the J gene TRBJ1-2; D is ambiguous. Trimming shortened V by 6 bases and J by 4 bases, and 12 bases separated the two germline ends. CDR1 and CDR2 from the germline V gene are MDHEN and SYDVKM. The CDR3 loop spans 13 amino acids. The DNA of the CDR3 is TGTGCCAGCAGAAGCGGAGGGCGCTATGGCTACACCTTC. Protein product: CASRSGGRYGYTF.

The chain links TRBV6-6 to TRBJ2-7; the match to TRBD1 covers 10 bases. Trimming removed 5 bases from V and 3 bases from J; junction bases left unmatched: 4. The CDR3 is 14 residues long. Germline V CDR1 and CDR2: MNHNY, SVGAGI (reference sequence). This chain's CDR3 is CASSGTGAFYEQYF. The DNA of the CDR3 is TGTGCCAGCAGTGGGACAGGGGCCTTCTACGAGCAGTACTTC.

The chain uses TRBV5-5 and TRBJ2-3, with 11 positions matching TRBD2. V lost 2 bases to trimming and J lost 0 bases; unmatched junction nucleotides: 8. The germline V gene has CDR1 SGHKS and CDR2 YYEKEE (reference sequence). The CDR3 totals 18 residues. The CDR3, as DNA: TGTGCCAGCAGCTTTGTTACGGGACTAGCGGCCAGCACAGATACGCAGTATTTT. Protein product: CASSFVTGLAASTDTQYF.

The chain recombines TRBV10-1 with TRBJ2-3; 7 nucleotides align to TRBD2. V lost 4 bases, J lost 2 bases, and 3 bases stayed unmatched. Germline V gene lookup returns CDR1 WNHNN and CDR2 SYGVQD (reference sequence). CDR3 length equals 14 residues. CDR3 amino acids: CASSVSGATDTQYF. The CDR3 bases are TGCGCCAGCAGTGTAAGCGGGGCCACAGATACGCAGTATTTT.

This clone was seen once. This CDR3 fails to terminate in the conserved phenylalanine or tryptophan, so it likely reflects a read error. It is unclear where the CDR3 begins or ends on the DNA, so no DNA is shown, and the CDR3 is as TCRdb lists it. This sequence joins TRBV7-9 and TRBJ2-7; TRBD1, the table's D call, lacks a check against the DNA. The V gene's germline CDR1 is SEHNR and CDR2 FQNEAQ (reference sequence). The CDR3 comprises 13 residues, both ends counted. CDR3 sequence reads: CASSTVQGARLQL.